These 9 T cell receptor beta chains came from one sample sequenced in a study of CD8 T cells in ankylosing spondylitis. TCRdb ran MiXCR on the 5' RACE reads and lists one entry per CDR3 protein. The data hold fewer than 400,000 distinct CDR3 sequences, with roughly 14% observed a single time. The specimen sequenced was blood, either unsorted or a sorted T cell fraction (not recorded which). These receptors were obtained from a male donor with ankylosing spondylitis or in good health (not recorded which).

The V call is TRBV5-1, the J call TRBJ2-7; D possibly matches TRBD1 or TRBD2 (6 bases each). Trimming pared 1 base from V and 6 bases from J, leaving 20 bases between. There are 16 residues in the CDR3. From germline, CDR1 is SGHRS and CDR2 YFSETQ. CDR3 DNA sequence: TGCGCCAGCAGCTTGTGGGGGGCCCTCGAGGGGTCCGAGCAGTACTTC. Its translation: CASSLWGALEGSEQYF.

This clonotype was recorded a few times. The chain has TRBV18 and TRBJ2-7; no clear D gene. Per germline, CDR1 KGHSH and CDR2 LQKENI. This CDR3 region has 14 residues. The V gene lost 0 bases and the J gene lost 3 bases, with 9 bases spanning the gap. CDR3 DNA sequence: TGTGCCAGCTCACCACCGACGACGGTCTACGAGCAGTACTTC. Translated, it gives CASSPPTTVYEQYF.

There are a few counts of this clonotype. The J gene is TRBJ2-7, the V gene TRBV5-5; D remains ambiguous. Germline CDR1 is SGHKS and CDR2 is YYEKEE (reference sequence). The CDR3 is 13 residues long. Trimming took 0 bases from V and 6 from J, leaving 10 bases between them. CDR3 loop: CASSLDWVSEQYF. DNA of the CDR3: TGTGCCAGCAGCTTGGATTGGGTTTCCGAGCAGTACTTC.

This chain uses TRBV19 with TRBJ1-2; D possibly corresponds to TRBD1 (5 bases). Trimming removed 7 bases from V and 4 bases from J, with 13 bases in between. The CDR3 length is 13 residues. Germline V gene lookup returns CDR1 LNHDA and CDR2 SQIVND (reference sequence). DNA of the CDR3: TGTGCCAGTACCCCCCGGGACGGCTATGGCTACACCTTC. Translated, it gives CASTPRDGYGYTF.

This chain uses TRBV3-1 with TRBJ2-5; D tentatively fits TRBD1 or TRBD2 (5 bases each). Germline V gene sequence: CDR1 LGHDT, CDR2 YNNKEL (reference sequence). Between the trimmed V and J ends, which lost 7 bases and 4 bases, there was a span of 19 bases. There are 15 residues in the CDR3. DNA of the CDR3: TGTGCCAGCACCCAGGAGATCCCCGGGGCAGAGACCCAGTACTTC. Translating gives CASTQEIPGAETQYF.

The chain uses TRBV6-1 and TRBJ2-2; maybe TRBD1 (5 bases). V lost 5 bases and J lost 3, with 13 bases in between. The germline CDR1 and CDR2 sequences are MNHNS and SASEGT. This CDR3 is 15 amino acids long. The chain's CDR3 is CASSQQQAYTGELFF. As DNA, the CDR3 is TGTGCCAGCAGTCAACAACAGGCCTACACCGGGGAGCTGTTTTTT.

In its sample, this clonotype was seen a few times. This chain connects TRBV5-1 to TRBJ2-7, with a tentative D call TRBD1 (6 bases). The CDR3 is 13 amino acids. The germline V gene encodes CDR1 SGHRS and CDR2 YFSETQ. Trimming removed 2 bases from V and 6 bases from J, with 12 bases in between. The CDR3 DNA follows: TGCGCCAGCAGCTTAAGGGACACGAGCGAGCAGTACTTC. Translation: CASSLRDTSEQYF.

The chain joins TRBV5-1 to TRBJ2-7; 7 bases are shared with TRBD1. CDR1 SGHRS and CDR2 YFSETQ come from the germline V gene. The CDR3 is 15 amino acids. J gave up 1 base and V 4 bases, and 8 bases lay outside the gene matches. The CDR3 loop reads CASSVAGTASYEQYF. Written as DNA, the CDR3 is TGCGCCAGCAGCGTGGCAGGGACAGCTTCCTACGAGCAGTACTTC.

This clonotype was picked up a small number of times. The V and J genes are TRBV20-1 and TRBJ1-1; no definite D call. The CDR3 has 12 amino acids. Germline V CDR1 and CDR2: DFQATT, SNEGSKA (reference sequence). V was cut by 6 bases and J by 0 bases, with 8 bases left in between. The DNA of the CDR3 is TGCAGTGCAAAGGGAGTGAACACTGAAGCTTTCTTT. This sequence encodes CSAKGVNTEAFF.